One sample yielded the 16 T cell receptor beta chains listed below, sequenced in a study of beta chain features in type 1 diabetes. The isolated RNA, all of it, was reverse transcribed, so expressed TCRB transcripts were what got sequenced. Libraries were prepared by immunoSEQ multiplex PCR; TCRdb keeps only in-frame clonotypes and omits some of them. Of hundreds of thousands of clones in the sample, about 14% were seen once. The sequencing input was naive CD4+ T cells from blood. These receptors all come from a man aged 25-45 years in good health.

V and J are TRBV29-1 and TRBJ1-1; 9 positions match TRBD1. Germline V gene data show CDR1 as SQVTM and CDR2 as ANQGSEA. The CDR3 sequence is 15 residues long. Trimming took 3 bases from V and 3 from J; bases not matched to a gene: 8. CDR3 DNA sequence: TGCAGCGTTGACAAGGGGACAGGGCCGTACACTGAAGCTTTCTTT. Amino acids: CSVDKGTGPYTEAFF.

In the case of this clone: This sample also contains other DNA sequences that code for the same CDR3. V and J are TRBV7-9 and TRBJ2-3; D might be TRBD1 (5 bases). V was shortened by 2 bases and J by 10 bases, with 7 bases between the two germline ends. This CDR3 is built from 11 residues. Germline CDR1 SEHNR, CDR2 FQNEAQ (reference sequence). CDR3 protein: CASSLLGPQYF. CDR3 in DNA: TGTGCCAGCAGCTTATTGGGGCCGCAGTATTTT.

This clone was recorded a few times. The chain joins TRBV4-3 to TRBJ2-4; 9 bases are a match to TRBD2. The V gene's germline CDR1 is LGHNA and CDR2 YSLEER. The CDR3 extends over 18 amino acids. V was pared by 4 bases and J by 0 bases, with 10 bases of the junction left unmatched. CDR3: CASSRASGAPLAKNIQYF. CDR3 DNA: TGCGCCAGCAGCCGAGCTAGCGGGGCGCCTCTAGCCAAAAACATTCAGTACTTC.

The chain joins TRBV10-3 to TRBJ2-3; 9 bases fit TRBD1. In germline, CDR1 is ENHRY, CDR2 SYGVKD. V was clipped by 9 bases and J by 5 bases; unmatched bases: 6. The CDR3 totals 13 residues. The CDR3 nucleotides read TGTGCCATGACAGGGGGAGGTGGAGATACGCAGTATTTT. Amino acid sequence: CAMTGGGGDTQYF.

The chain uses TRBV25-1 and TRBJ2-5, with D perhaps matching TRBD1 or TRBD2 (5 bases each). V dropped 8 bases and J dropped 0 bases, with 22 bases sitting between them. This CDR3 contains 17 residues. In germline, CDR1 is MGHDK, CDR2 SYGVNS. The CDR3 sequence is CASLGRRRGAYQETQYF. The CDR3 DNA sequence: TGTGCCAGCCTGGGACGGAGGCGTGGGGCGTACCAAGAGACCCAGTACTTC.

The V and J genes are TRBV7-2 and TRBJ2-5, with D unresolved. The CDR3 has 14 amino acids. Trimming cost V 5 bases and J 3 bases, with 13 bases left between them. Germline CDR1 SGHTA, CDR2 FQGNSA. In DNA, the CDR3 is TGTGCCAGCAGCGTAGTCCGGGTCGAAGAGACCCAGTACTTC. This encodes CASSVVRVEETQYF.

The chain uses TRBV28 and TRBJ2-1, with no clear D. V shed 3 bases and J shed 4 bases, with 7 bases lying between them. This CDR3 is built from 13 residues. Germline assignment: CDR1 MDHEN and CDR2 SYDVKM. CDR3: CASSFLAYNEQFF. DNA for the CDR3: TGTGCCAGCAGTTTTCTTGCTTACAATGAGCAGTTCTTC. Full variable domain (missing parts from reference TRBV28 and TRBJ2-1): DVKVTQSSRYLVKRTGEKVFLECVQDMDHENMFWYRQDPGLGLRLIYFSYDVKMKEKGDIPEGYSVSREKKERFSLILESASTNQTSMYLCASSFLAYNEQFFGPGTRLTVL.

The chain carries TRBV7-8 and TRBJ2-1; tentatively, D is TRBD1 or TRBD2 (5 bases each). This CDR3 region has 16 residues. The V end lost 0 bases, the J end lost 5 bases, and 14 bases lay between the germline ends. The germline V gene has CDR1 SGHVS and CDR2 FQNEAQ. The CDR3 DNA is TGTGCCAGCAGCTTAGCACCCCGGGACCGAAACAATGAGCAGTTCTTC. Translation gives CASSLAPRDRNNEQFF.

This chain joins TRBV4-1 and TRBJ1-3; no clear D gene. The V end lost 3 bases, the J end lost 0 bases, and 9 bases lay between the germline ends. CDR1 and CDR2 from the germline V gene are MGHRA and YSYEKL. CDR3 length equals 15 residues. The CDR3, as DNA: TGCGCCAGCAGCCACGGACGGAGCTCTGGAAACACCATATATTTT. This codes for CASSHGRSSGNTIYF.

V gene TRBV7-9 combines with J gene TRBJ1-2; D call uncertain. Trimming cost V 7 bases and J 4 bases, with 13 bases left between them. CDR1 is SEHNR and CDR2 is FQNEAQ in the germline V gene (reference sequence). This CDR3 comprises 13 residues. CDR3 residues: CASNLGGSYGYTF. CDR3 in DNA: TGTGCCAGCAACCTCGGTGGCAGCTATGGCTACACCTTC.

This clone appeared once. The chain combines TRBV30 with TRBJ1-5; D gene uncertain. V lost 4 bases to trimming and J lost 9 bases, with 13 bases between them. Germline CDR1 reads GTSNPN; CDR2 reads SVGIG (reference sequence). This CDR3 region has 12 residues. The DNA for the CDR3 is TGTGCCTGGATGGGCCCCTCCGGGCCCCAGCATTTT. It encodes CAWMGPSGPQHF.

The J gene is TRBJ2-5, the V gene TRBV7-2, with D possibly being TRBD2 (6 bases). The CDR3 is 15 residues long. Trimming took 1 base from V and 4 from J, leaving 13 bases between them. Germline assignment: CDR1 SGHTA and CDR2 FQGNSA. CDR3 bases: TGTGCCAGCAGCTTAGTCTCCGGGAGTAGAGAGACCCAGTACTTC. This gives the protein CASSLVSGSRETQYF. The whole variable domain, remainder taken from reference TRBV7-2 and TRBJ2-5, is GAGVSQSPSNKVTEKGKDVELRCDPISGHTALYWYRQSLGQGLEFLIYFQGNSAPDKSGLPSDRFSAERTGGSVSTLTIQRTQQEDSAVYLCASSLVSGSRETQYFGPGTRLLVL.

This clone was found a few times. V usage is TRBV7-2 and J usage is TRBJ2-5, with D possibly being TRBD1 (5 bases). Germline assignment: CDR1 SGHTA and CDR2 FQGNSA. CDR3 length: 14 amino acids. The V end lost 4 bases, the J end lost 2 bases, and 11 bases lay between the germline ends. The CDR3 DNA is TGTGCCAGCAGCTCGTCAGGGATACAAGAGACCCAGTACTTC. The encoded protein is CASSSSGIQETQYF.

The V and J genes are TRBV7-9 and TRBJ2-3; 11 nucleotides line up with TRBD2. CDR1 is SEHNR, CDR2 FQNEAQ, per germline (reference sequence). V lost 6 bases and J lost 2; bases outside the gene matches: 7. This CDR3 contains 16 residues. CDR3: CASRSPGLAVTDTQYF. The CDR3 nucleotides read TGTGCCAGCAGGTCACCGGGACTAGCGGTCACAGATACGCAGTATTTT.

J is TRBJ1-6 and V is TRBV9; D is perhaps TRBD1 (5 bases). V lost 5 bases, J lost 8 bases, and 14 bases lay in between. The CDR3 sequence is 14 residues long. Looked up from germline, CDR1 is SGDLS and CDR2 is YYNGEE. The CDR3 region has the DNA TGTGCCAGCAGTGACGACAGCCACGATTCACCCCTCCACTTT. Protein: CASSDDSHDSPLHF.

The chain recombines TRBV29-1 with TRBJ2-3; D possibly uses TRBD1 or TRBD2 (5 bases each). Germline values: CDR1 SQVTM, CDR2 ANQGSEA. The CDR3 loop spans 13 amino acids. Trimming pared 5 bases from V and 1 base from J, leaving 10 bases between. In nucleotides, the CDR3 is TGCAGCGTTTACGGGGCCGGCACAGATACGCAGTATTTT. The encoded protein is CSVYGAGTDTQYF.